Each of the 32 T cell receptor beta chains below was sequenced from the same sample in a study of blood T cell repertoires in COVID-19. Some clones are missing from TCRdb's copy, which holds only in-frame ones; the method was immunoSEQ multiplex PCR. The sample has 200,000 to 250,000 clones; approximately 90% are singletons. The sequenced material came from PBMCs or T cells enriched from blood (not recorded which). All receptors derive from a man between 18 and 29 years old with acute COVID-19.

This sequence joins TRBV28 and TRBJ1-6; D perhaps matches TRBD1 (5 bases). Germline CDR1 reads MDHEN; CDR2 reads SYDVKM. V dropped 8 bases and J dropped 1 base, with 18 bases sitting between them. The CDR3 consists of 17 residues. As DNA, the CDR3 is TGTGCCAGCTCCTCCGCGGGGGGAGGATCCTATAATTCACCCCTCCACTTT. This codes for CASSSAGGGSYNSPLHF.

The gene calls are TRBV10-1 and TRBJ2-5; no firm D call. V was shortened by 9 bases and J by 5 bases, with 19 bases between the two germline ends. In germline, CDR1 is WNHNN, CDR2 SYGVQD (reference sequence). The CDR3 consists of 14 residues. CDR3 nucleotide sequence: TGCGCCAGGCATGACCCGGAGCCAAAGGAGACCCAGTACTTC. This gives the protein CARHDPEPKETQYF.

The rearrangement uses TRBV11-2 and TRBJ1-2; 8 bases align to TRBD1. Trimming at V came to 4 bases and at J to 2 bases, leaving 3 bases not matched to a gene. This CDR3 spans 14 amino acids. The V gene's germline CDR1 is SGHAT and CDR2 FQNNGV. CDR3 DNA: TGTGCCAGCAGCTCCCACAGGGGGAACTATGGCTACACCTTC. It is translated as CASSSHRGNYGYTF.

V gene TRBV5-6 combines with J gene TRBJ1-4; no reliable D call. Germline V gene data show CDR1 as SGHDT and CDR2 as YYEEEE. Trimming stripped 3 bases from V and 7 bases from J, with 19 bases between. The CDR3 totals 16 residues. The CDR3 nucleotides are TGTGCCAGCAGCTCACTAACGCGAGAGAGTAGTGAAAAACTGTTTTTT. It specifies CASSSLTRESSEKLFF.

This chain joins TRBV4-1 and TRBJ1-1, with 8 bases identical to TRBD1. The J segment lost 3 bases and the V segment lost 1 base, leaving 4 bases of the junction unmatched. Germline values: CDR1 MGHRA, CDR2 YSYEKL. The CDR3 is 15 amino acids. The CDR3 DNA sequence: TGCGCCAGCAGCCAAGCCACGACAGGGGACACTGAAGCTTTCTTT. Translated: CASSQATTGDTEAFF.

V usage is TRBV29-1 and J usage is TRBJ2-2, with D perhaps TRBD1 (5 bases). The CDR3 consists of 15 residues. V was clipped by 4 bases and J by 0 bases, with 12 bases between them. Germline assignment: CDR1 SQVTM and CDR2 ANQGSEA. CDR3 loop: CSVGGDRSNTGELFF. CDR3 DNA: TGCAGCGTTGGGGGTGACAGATCGAACACCGGGGAGCTGTTTTTT.

The rearrangement links TRBV19 to TRBJ1-5; 7 nucleotides match TRBD1. V trimming: 0 bases; J trimming: 9 bases; junction bases outside the gene matches: 8. This CDR3 is 15 amino acids long. The germline CDR1 and CDR2 sequences are LNHDA and SQIVND (reference sequence). The CDR3 nucleotides read TGTGCCAGTAGTATAGATGTTCCAGGGGGGACGCCCCAGCATTTT. It is translated as CASSIDVPGGTPQHF.

This clone was found a few times. The rearrangement uses TRBV6-6 and TRBJ2-2, with 7 positions matching TRBD1. Germline lookup yields CDR1 MNHNY and CDR2 SVGAGI (reference sequence). The trim removed 5 bases at V and 0 bases at J, leaving 6 bases unmatched. CDR3 length: 16 residues. CDR3 sequence reads: CASSIRDSANTGELFF. The CDR3 DNA sequence: TGTGCCAGCAGTATCCGGGACAGCGCGAACACCGGGGAGCTGTTTTTT.

A few counts support this clone. V usage is TRBV2 and J usage is TRBJ1-4; tentatively, D is TRBD1 (5 bases). V was trimmed by 6 bases and J by 7 bases, leaving 15 bases between them. This CDR3 region has 14 residues. Germline loops: CDR1 SNHLY, CDR2 FYNNEI. The DNA for the CDR3 is TGTGCCAGCAGCGGTGGAACCGGGGGTGAAAAACTGTTTTTT. This gives the protein CASSGGTGGEKLFF. Drawing the rest from reference TRBV2 and TRBJ1-4, the complete variable domain is EPEVTQTPSHQVTQMGQEVILRCVPISNHLYFYWYRQILGQKVEFLVSFYNNEISEKSEIFDDQFSVERPDGSNFTLKIRSTKLEDSAMYFCASSGGTGGEKLFFGSGTQLSVL.

This clone was detected a few times. The rearrangement joins TRBV5-4 to TRBJ2-1; 7 positions agree with TRBD2. Germline trimming cut 4 bases from V and 6 bases from J; bases unmatched to any gene: 19. CDR1 is SGHNT, CDR2 YYREEE, per germline (reference sequence). The CDR3 is 18 residues long. CDR3 loop: CASSPQEGGSLRSNEQFF. CDR3 in DNA: TGTGCCAGCAGCCCTCAGGAAGGCGGGAGCCTTCGATCCAATGAGCAGTTCTTC.

DNA for the CDR3: TGTGCCAGCACTTCGAACACTGAAGCTTTCTTT. It encodes CASTSNTEAFF. The V call is TRBV28, the J call TRBJ1-1, with D unresolved. This CDR3 has 11 residues. Per germline, CDR1 MDHEN and CDR2 SYDVKM. V lost 7 bases and J lost 1, with 4 bases in between.

V usage is TRBV6-5 and J usage is TRBJ2-7, with TRBD1 matching 10 bases. J gave up 4 bases and V 10 bases, and 7 bases lay outside the gene matches. The CDR3 has 13 amino acids. Germline loops: CDR1 MNHEY, CDR2 SVGAGI. The CDR3 sequence is CATRDRGGYEQYF. CDR3 nucleotide sequence: TGTGCCACCCGGGACAGGGGAGGATACGAGCAGTACTTC.

The chain has TRBV5-4 and TRBJ1-1, with 8 bases lining up with TRBD1. The CDR3 runs 15 residues. Germline trimming cut 0 bases from V and 6 bases from J; bases unmatched to any gene: 7. In germline, CDR1 is SGHNT, CDR2 YYREEE (reference sequence). The CDR3 is CASSLADRAGAEAFF. The DNA of the CDR3 is TGTGCCAGCAGCTTGGCGGACAGGGCGGGGGCTGAAGCTTTCTTT.

The rearrangement uses TRBV3-1 (or the pseudogene TRBV3-2) and TRBJ2-1; 8 bases match TRBD2. There are 18 residues in the CDR3. V shed 1 base and J 6 bases; nucleotides not matched to a gene: 14. Germline loops: CDR1 LGHDT, CDR2 YNNKEL (reference sequence). DNA of the CDR3: TGTGCCAGCAGCCAAGCCTCCGGGGGGGCGGGAGTGGTCAATGAGCAGTTCTTC. This encodes CASSQASGGAGVVNEQFF.

The chain carries TRBV12-3 or TRBV12-4 and TRBJ1-1; D is unresolved. The CDR3 totals 13 residues. Trimming removed 7 bases from V and 6 bases from J, with 15 bases in between. The CDR3 protein is CASTYDGDSEAFF. CDR3 bases: TGTGCCAGCACTTACGACGGAGACTCTGAAGCTTTCTTT.

The genes are TRBV28 and TRBJ2-7, with D possibly TRBD2 on 5 matching bases. The CDR3 length is 13 residues. CDR1 is MDHEN and CDR2 is SYDVKM in the germline V gene. Trimming cost V 7 bases and J 6 bases, with 16 bases left between them. The CDR3: CASTTWARVEQYF. In DNA form, the CDR3 reads TGTGCCAGCACTACGTGGGCGAGGGTCGAGCAGTACTTC.

The rearrangement uses TRBV19 and TRBJ1-1; TRBD1 matches 12 bases. With V trimmed by 5 bases and J by 6 bases, 7 bases remained unmatched. The CDR3 has 15 amino acids. Germline V CDR1 and CDR2: LNHDA, SQIVND (reference sequence). As DNA, the CDR3 is TGTGCCAGTAGTGGCCGGGACAGGGGGCGTCCTGAAGCTTTCTTT. It translates to CASSGRDRGRPEAFF.

The gene calls are TRBV5-1 and TRBJ1-2; 8 bases align to TRBD1. J was trimmed by 3 bases and V by 1 base; bases with no gene match: 2. Germline values: CDR1 SGHRS, CDR2 YFSETQ. CDR3 length equals 14 residues. The CDR3 protein is CASSLQGADYGYTF. Written as DNA, the CDR3 is TGCGCCAGCAGCTTGCAGGGGGCCGACTATGGCTACACCTTC.

The chain recombines TRBV13 with TRBJ2-3, with 12 bases aligning to TRBD2. The CDR3 length is 16 residues. The V gene end was trimmed by 5 bases and the J gene end by 6 bases; junction bases not matched to a gene: 9. Germline assignment: CDR1 PRHDT and CDR2 FYEKMQ (reference sequence). CDR3 DNA: TGTGCCAGCAGCCGTCCTAGCGGGAGGGCCGCGGATACGCAGTATTTT. Its protein is CASSRPSGRAADTQYF.

V gene TRBV7-2 combines with J gene TRBJ2-1, with a possible D match to TRBD2 (6 bases). CDR3 size: 16 residues. V gave up 3 bases and J gave up 2 bases, with 14 bases separating them. The V gene's germline CDR1 is SGHTA and CDR2 FQGNSA. The CDR3: CASSFLRLVAYNEQFF. CDR3 nucleotide sequence: TGTGCCAGCAGCTTTTTGCGACTAGTGGCCTACAATGAGCAGTTCTTC.

The rearrangement uses TRBV5-6 and TRBJ2-1, with D possibly being TRBD1 (5 bases). Germline values: CDR1 SGHDT, CDR2 YYEEEE. CDR3 length equals 15 residues. The V end lost 4 bases, the J end lost 0 bases, and 11 bases lay between the germline ends. The CDR3 DNA follows: TGTGCCAGCAGCATACAGGCACCCTCCTACAATGAGCAGTTCTTC. Residues: CASSIQAPSYNEQFF.

About this clone itself: Other DNA sequences of this sample code for an identical CDR3. The chain has TRBV30 and TRBJ1-6, with 7 bases that match TRBD1. The CDR3 contains 13 residues. The ends lost 3 bases at V and 5 bases at J; junction bases unmatched: 1. Germline V gives CDR1 GTSNPN, CDR2 SVGIG (reference sequence). Here the CDR3 reads CAWRTGNNSPLHF. CDR3 nucleotide sequence: TGTGCCTGGAGGACAGGGAATAATTCACCCCTCCACTTT.

The chain combines TRBV7-2 with TRBJ2-1, with a possible D match to TRBD1 (5 bases). The germline gives CDR1 SGHTA, CDR2 FQGNSA. The length of the CDR3 is 15 residues. Trimming stripped 3 bases from V and 0 bases from J, with 9 bases between. The CDR3, as DNA: TGTGCCAGCAGCTTTCAGGGTGCCTCCTACAATGAGCAGTTCTTC. It codes for CASSFQGASYNEQFF.

The chain is built from TRBV28 and TRBJ1-6, with 9 bases lining up with TRBD1. Germline CDR1 is MDHEN and CDR2 is SYDVKM. The CDR3 runs 16 residues. Germline trimming cut 5 bases from V and 2 bases from J; bases unmatched to any gene: 4. The chain's CDR3 is CASSRTGEPYNSPLHF. CDR3 DNA sequence: TGTGCCAGCAGTCGGACAGGGGAACCCTATAATTCACCCCTCCACTTT.

With respect to this clone: At one end the junction does not follow the germline gene, possibly because of a read error. V is TRBV2 and J is TRBJ2-7; 9 bases are shared with TRBD1. The CDR3 runs to 14 residues. CDR1 SNHLY and CDR2 FYNNEI come from the germline V gene. The CDR3 sequence is CASREGQGSYEQYF. CDR3 in DNA: TGTGCCAGCAGGGAAGGACAGGGGTCCTACGAGCAGTACTTC.

The V and J genes are TRBV18 and TRBJ2-3, with D maybe TRBD2 (6 bases). Germline loops: CDR1 KGHSH, CDR2 LQKENI. With 1 base removed from V and 1 base from J, the gap between germline ends came to 9 bases. The CDR3 contains 15 residues. This chain's CDR3 is CASSPQRAGTDTQYF. DNA for the CDR3: TGTGCCAGCTCACCACAGCGGGCCGGCACAGATACGCAGTATTTT.

This clone was seen only a few times. The chain recombines TRBV11-2 with TRBJ1-5, with 8 bases identical to TRBD1. Trimming at V came to 1 base and at J to 4 bases, leaving 3 bases not matched to a gene. Germline V gene lookup returns CDR1 SGHAT and CDR2 FQNNGV. CDR3 length: 15 amino acids. The CDR3 reads CASSLARGRNQPQHF. CDR3 in DNA: TGTGCCAGCAGCTTAGCCAGGGGGCGGAATCAGCCCCAGCATTTT.

The J gene is TRBJ1-2, the V gene TRBV11-2; 7 bases are shared with TRBD1. There are 14 residues in the CDR3. V trimming: 4 bases; J trimming: 4 bases; junction bases outside the gene matches: 6. The germline CDR1 and CDR2 sequences are SGHAT and FQNNGV. CDR3 region: CASSSDRDSYGYTF. The DNA for the CDR3 is TGTGCCAGCAGCTCCGACAGGGACAGCTATGGCTACACCTTC.

J is TRBJ1-1 and V is TRBV2, with 7 bases fitting TRBD1. This CDR3 is built from 14 residues. The ends lost 3 bases at V and 7 bases at J; junction bases unmatched: 8. Germline-derived CDR1 and CDR2 are SNHLY and FYNNEI. The CDR3 spells CASSEVEGASEAFF. The CDR3 nucleotides are TGTGCCAGCAGTGAGGTGGAGGGGGCCAGTGAAGCTTTCTTT.

The chain recombines TRBV6-5 with TRBJ1-2; 11 bases fit TRBD1. Germline CDR1 and CDR2: MNHEY and SVGAGI. J gave up 6 bases and V 6 bases, and 9 bases lay outside the gene matches. The length of the CDR3 is 15 residues. CDR3 loop: CASSPRTGGLNGYTF. CDR3 DNA: TGTGCCAGCAGCCCCAGGACAGGGGGCTTAAATGGCTACACCTTC.

This rearrangement joins TRBV30 to TRBJ2-7, with D tentatively TRBD2 (6 bases). This CDR3 has 14 amino acids. Trimming left V 3 bases short and J 3 bases short, with 15 bases between. Germline V lookup: CDR1 GTSNPN, CDR2 SVGIG (reference sequence). CDR3 sequence (DNA): TGTGCCTGGAGCTACGGGGGACTCAGCTACGAGCAGTACTTC. Protein sequence: CAWSYGGLSYEQYF.

The rearrangement joins TRBV2 to TRBJ2-7; TRBD2 is a possible D gene (6 bases). Between the trimmed V and J ends, which lost 5 bases and 2 bases, there was a span of 22 bases. CDR1 and CDR2 (germline): SNHLY, FYNNEI. This CDR3 comprises 17 residues. The CDR3 reads CASSPRPSVLITYEQYF. The CDR3 nucleotides read TGTGCCAGCAGTCCTCGCCCTAGCGTTTTGATAACCTACGAGCAGTACTTC.